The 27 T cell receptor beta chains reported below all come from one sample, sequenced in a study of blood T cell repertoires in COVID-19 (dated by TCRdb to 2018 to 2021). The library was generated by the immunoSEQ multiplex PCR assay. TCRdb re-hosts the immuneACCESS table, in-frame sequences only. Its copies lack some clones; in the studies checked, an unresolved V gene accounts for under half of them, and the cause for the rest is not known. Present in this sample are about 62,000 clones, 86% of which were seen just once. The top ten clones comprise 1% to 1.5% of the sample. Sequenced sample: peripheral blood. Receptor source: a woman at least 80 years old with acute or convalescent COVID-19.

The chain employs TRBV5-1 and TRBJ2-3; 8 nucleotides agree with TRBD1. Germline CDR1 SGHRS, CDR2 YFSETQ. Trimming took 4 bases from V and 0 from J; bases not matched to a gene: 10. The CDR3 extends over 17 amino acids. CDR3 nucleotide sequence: TGCGCCAGCAGCCTAACCGGGACAGGCTTTAGCACAGATACGCAGTATTTT. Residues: CASSLTGTGFSTDTQYF.

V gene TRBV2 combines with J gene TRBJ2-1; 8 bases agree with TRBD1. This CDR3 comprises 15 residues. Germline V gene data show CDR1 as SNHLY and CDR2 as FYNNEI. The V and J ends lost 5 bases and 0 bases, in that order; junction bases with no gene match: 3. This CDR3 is CASSSQGASYNEQFF. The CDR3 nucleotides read TGTGCCAGCAGTAGCCAGGGGGCCTCCTACAATGAGCAGTTCTTC.

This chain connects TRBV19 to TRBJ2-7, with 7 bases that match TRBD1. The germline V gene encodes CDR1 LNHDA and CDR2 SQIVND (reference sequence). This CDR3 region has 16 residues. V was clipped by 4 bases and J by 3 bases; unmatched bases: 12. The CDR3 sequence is CASSSQQGQPYYEQYF. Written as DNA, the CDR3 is TGTGCCAGTAGTAGCCAACAGGGGCAGCCCTACTACGAGCAGTACTTC.

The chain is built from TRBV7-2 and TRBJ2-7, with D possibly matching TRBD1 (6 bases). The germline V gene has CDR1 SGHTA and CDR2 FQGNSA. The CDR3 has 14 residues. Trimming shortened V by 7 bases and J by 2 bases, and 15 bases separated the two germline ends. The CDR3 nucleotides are TGTGCCAGCAACCAAGACAGGACGACCTACGAGCAGTACTTC. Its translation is CASNQDRTTYEQYF.

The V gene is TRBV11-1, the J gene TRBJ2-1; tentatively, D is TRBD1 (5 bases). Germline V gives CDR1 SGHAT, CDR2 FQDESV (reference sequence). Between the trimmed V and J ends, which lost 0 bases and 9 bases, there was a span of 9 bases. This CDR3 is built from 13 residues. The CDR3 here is CASSLAIRGEQFF. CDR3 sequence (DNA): TGTGCCAGCAGCTTAGCGATAAGGGGTGAGCAGTTCTTC.

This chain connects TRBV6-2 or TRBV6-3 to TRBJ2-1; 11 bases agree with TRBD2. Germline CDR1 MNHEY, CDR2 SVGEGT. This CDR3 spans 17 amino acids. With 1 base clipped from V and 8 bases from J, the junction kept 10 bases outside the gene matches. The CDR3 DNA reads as TGTGCCAGCAGTTACTTTATACTAGCGGGGGTTTTCGATGAGCAGTTCTTC. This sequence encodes CASSYFILAGVFDEQFF.

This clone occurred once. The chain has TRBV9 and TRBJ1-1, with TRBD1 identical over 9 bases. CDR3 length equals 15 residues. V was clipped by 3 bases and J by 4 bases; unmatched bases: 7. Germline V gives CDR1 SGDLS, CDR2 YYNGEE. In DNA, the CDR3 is TGTGCCAGCAGCGGTTTAACAGGGGGCTCCACTGAAGCTTTCTTT. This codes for CASSGLTGGSTEAFF.

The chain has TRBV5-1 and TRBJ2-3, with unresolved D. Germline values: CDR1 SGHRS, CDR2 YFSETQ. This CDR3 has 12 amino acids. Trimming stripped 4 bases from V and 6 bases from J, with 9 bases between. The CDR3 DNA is TGCGCCAGCAGCGTTATGGCCGATACGCAGTATTTT. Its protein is CASSVMADTQYF.

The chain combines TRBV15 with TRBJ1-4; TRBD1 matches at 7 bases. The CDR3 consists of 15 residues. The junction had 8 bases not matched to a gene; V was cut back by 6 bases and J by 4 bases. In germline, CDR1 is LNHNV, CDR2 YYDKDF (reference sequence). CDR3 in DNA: TGTGCCACCAGTGGCGGGACAGCAGATAATGAAAAACTGTTTTTT. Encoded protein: CATSGGTADNEKLFF.

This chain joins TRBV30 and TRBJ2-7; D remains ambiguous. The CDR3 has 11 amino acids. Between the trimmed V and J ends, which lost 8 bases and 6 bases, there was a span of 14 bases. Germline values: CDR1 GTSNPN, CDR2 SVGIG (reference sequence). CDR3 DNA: TGTGCCGCAAGTCCCTTCGGCGAGCAGTACTTC. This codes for CAASPFGEQYF.

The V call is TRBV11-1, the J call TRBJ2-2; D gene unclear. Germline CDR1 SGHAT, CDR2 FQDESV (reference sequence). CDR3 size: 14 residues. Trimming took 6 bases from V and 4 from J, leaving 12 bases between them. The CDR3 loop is CASRALASTGELFF. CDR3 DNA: TGTGCCAGCAGAGCCTTAGCTAGCACCGGGGAGCTGTTTTTT.

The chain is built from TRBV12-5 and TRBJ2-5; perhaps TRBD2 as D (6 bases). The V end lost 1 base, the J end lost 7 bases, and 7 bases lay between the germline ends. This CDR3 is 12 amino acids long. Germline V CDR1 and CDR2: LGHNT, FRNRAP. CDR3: CASGLGGGTQYF. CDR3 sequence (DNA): TGTGCTAGTGGTTTGGGGGGAGGGACCCAGTACTTC.

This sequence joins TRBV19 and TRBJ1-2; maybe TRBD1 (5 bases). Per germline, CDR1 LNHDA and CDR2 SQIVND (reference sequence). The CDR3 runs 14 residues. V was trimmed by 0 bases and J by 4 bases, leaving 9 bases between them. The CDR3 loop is CASSIDQQVYGYTF. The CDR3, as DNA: TGTGCCAGTAGTATAGATCAACAGGTCTATGGCTACACCTTC. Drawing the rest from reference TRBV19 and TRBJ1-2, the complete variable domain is DGGITQSPKYLFRKEGQNVTLSCEQNLNHDAMYWYRQDPGQGLRLIYYSQIVNDFQKGDIAEGYSVSREKKESFPLTVTSAQKNPTAFYLCASSIDQQVYGYTFGSGTRLTVV.

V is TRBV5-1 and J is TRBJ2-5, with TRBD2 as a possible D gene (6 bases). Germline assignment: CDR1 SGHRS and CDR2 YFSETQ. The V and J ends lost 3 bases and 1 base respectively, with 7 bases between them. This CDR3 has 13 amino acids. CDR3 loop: CASSWEAQETQYF. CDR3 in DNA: TGCGCCAGCAGCTGGGAGGCCCAAGAGACCCAGTACTTC.

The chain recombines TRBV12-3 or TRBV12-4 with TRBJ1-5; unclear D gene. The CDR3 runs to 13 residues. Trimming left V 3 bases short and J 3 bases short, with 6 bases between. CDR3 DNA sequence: TGTGCCAGCAGTTTGCAGAACAATCAGCCCCAGCATTTT. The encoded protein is CASSLQNNQPQHF.

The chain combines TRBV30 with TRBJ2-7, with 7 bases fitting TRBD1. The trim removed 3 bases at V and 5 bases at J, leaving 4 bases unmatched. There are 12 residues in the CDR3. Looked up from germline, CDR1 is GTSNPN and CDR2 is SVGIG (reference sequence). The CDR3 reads CAWSTQGHEQYF. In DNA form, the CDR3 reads TGTGCCTGGAGCACACAGGGGCACGAGCAGTACTTC.

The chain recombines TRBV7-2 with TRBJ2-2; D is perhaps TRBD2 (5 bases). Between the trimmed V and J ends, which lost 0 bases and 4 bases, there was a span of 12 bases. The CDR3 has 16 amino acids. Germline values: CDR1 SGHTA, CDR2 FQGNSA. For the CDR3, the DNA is TGTGCCAGCAGCTTAGCAGGGTTAGGAGGCACCGGGGAGCTGTTTTTT. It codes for CASSLAGLGGTGELFF.

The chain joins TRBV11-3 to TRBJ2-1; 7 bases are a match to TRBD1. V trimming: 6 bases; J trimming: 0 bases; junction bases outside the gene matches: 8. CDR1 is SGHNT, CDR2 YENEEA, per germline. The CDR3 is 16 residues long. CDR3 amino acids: CASSETGASSYNEQFF. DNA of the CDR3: TGTGCCAGCAGTGAAACAGGGGCTAGCTCCTACAATGAGCAGTTCTTC. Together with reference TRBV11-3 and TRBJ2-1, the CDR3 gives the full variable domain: EAGVVQSPRYKIIEKKQPVAFWCNPISGHNTLYWYLQNLGQGPELLIRYENEEAVDDSQLPKDRFSAERLKGVDSTLKIQPAELGDSAVYLCASSETGASSYNEQFFGPGTRLTVL.

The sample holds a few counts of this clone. The CDR3 loop reads CASSINSNSPLHF. CDR3 nucleotide sequence: TGTGCCAGTAGTATAAACAGCAATTCACCCCTCCACTTT. The chain is built from TRBV19 and TRBJ1-6; D is undetermined. The V end was cut by 2 bases, the J end by 7 bases, with 6 bases between. The CDR3 sequence is 13 residues long. CDR1 is LNHDA and CDR2 is SQIVND in the germline V gene (reference sequence).

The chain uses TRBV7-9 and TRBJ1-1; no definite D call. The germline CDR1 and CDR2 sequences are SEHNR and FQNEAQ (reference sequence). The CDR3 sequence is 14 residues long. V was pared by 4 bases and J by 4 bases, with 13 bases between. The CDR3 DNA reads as TGTGCCAGCAGCTATCAAGCGGGAAGCACTGAAGCTTTCTTT. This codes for CASSYQAGSTEAFF.

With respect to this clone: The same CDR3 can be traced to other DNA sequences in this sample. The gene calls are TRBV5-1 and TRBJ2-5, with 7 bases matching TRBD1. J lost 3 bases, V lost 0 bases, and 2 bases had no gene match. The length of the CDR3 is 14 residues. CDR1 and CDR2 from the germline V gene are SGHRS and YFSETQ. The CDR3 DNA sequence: TGCGCCAGCAGCTTGGGACAGGGCAAAGAGACCCAGTACTTC. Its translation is CASSLGQGKETQYF.

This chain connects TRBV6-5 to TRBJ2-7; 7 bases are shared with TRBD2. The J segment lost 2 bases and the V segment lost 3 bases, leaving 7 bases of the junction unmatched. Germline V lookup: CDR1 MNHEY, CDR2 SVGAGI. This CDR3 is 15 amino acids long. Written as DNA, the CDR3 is TGTGCCAGCAGTTATTGGTCTAGCGGCCCCTACGAGCAGTACTTC. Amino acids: CASSYWSSGPYEQYF.

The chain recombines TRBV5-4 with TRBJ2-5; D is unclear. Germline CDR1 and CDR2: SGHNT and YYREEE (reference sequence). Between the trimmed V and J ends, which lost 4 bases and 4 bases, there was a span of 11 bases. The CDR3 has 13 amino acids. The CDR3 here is CASSADPGETQYF. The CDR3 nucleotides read TGTGCCAGCAGCGCCGACCCGGGAGAGACCCAGTACTTC.

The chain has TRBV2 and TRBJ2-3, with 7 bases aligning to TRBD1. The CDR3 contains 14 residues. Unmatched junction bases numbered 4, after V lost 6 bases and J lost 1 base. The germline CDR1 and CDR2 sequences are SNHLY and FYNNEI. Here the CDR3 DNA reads TGTGCCAGCAGGAGGACAGGCGGCACAGATACGCAGTATTTT. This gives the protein CASRRTGGTDTQYF.

CDR3 bases: TGTGCCAGCAGTGGACAGGGGAGGACTGAAGCTTTCTTT. Translating it yields CASSGQGRTEAFF. The V gene is TRBV2, the J gene TRBJ1-1; 8 nucleotides match TRBD1. Germline CDR1 and CDR2: SNHLY and FYNNEI. The V and J ends lost 4 bases and 5 bases, in that order; junction bases with no gene match: 3. The CDR3 length is 13 residues. Complete variable domain (other parts from reference TRBV2 and TRBJ1-1): EPEVTQTPSHQVTQMGQEVILRCVPISNHLYFYWYRQILGQKVEFLVSFYNNEISEKSEIFDDQFSVERPDGSNFTLKIRSTKLEDSAMYFCASSGQGRTEAFFGQGTRLTVV.

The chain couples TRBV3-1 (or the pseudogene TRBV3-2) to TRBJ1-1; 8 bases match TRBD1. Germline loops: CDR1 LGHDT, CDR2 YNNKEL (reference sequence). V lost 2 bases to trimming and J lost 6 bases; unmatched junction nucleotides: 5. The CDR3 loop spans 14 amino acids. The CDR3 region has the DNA TGTGCCAGCAGCCAACGGGACAGGAGGGCTGAAGCTTTCTTT. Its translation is CASSQRDRRAEAFF.

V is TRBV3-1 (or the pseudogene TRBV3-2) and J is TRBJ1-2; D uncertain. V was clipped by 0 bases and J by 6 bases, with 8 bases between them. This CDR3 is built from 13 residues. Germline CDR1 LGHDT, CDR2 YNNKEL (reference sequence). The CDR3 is CASSQDGGNGYTF. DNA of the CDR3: TGTGCCAGCAGCCAAGATGGAGGGAATGGCTACACCTTC.